This TCR beta chain was observed in a study of vaccination effects on CD4 cells after COVID-19. Investigators separated out CD4+ T cells once around 11 days of culture had passed. The V end lost 2 bases, the J end lost 1 base, and 11 bases lay between the germline ends. Germline loops: CDR1 MNHEY, CDR2 SVGAGI. The CDR3 covers 15 residues. In the case of this clone: The target antigen is unknown.

Produced via immunoSEQ multiplex PCR; TCRdb's table is partial and in-frame only. The sample holds 40,000 to 55,000 clones; approximately 74% are singletons and the top ten take roughly 8.7%. The source material was CD4+ T cells from PBMCs cultured without peptide, sampled before COVID-19 vaccination. The sequence was obtained from a human donor who had a prior SARS-CoV-2 infection. The rearrangement uses TRBV6-5 and TRBJ1-1; tentative D call: TRBD1 (5 bases). CDR3 bases: TGTGCCAGCAGTTACGTTCCAGGGCCGAACACTGAAGCTTTCTTT. Its protein is CASSYVPGPNTEAFF.